This T cell receptor beta chain was sequenced for a study of early T cells in non-severe SARS-CoV-2 infection. This clonotype has a count of ten or more. TCRdb re-derived calls from the 5' RACE reads in MiXCR, one entry per CDR3 protein. The sample lists 30,000 to 45,000 distinct CDR3 sequences, around 6% occurring once. This TCR was recovered from an adult who was a healthcare worker with PCR-confirmed SARS-CoV-2 infection or an uninfected control (not recorded which). The specimen was whole blood, collected at baseline.

CDR3 in amino acids: CASSPDRTNTEAFF. For the CDR3, the DNA is TGCGCCAGCAGCCCGGACAGGACGAACACTGAAGCTTTCTTT. J is TRBJ1-1 and V is TRBV4-1; 7 nucleotides agree with TRBD1. Trimming cost V 4 bases and J 1 base; bases outside gene matches: 3. Germline V gene lookup returns CDR1 MGHRA and CDR2 YSYEKL. The length of the CDR3 is 14 residues.